The next 24 T cell receptor beta chains were all read from a single sample in a study of tumor and adjacent non-tumor tissue in lung cancer. Three rounds of nested PCR, following a modified ARM-PCR protocol, produced the TCRbeta library. Via MiXCR, TCRdb re-called the multiplex PCR reads, giving one row per CDR3 protein. The profile shows roughly 75,000 distinct CDR3 sequences, more than 80% of them singletons. The template was RNA from unsorted bulk tissue. Distant lung tissue was collected more than 3 cm away from the tumor edge. Input material: distant non-tumor lung tissue. Receptor source: a man in his fifties or sixties with non-small cell lung cancer.

About this clonotype itself: The CDR3 does not end in the conserved phenylalanine or tryptophan, so this is likely a read error. The chain couples TRBV6-5 to TRBJ1-5; TRBD1 agrees at 8 bases. Germline lookup yields CDR1 MNHEY and CDR2 SVGAGI. This CDR3 is 14 amino acids long. This CDR3 is CANSTGQGNQPQHS. The CDR3 bases are TGTGCCAACAGTACCGGACAGGGAAATCAGCCCCAGCATTCT.

Of note for this clonotype: This could be a read error, since a much larger clone is one nucleotide away. The V gene is TRBV6-2 or TRBV6-3, the J gene TRBJ1-5; D call uncertain. This CDR3 is built from 10 residues. Germline CDR1 MNHEY, CDR2 SVGEGT. The CDR3 nucleotides read TGTGCCAGTATTAATCAGCCCCAGCCTTTT. The encoded protein is CASINQPQPF.

This chain joins TRBV11-2 and TRBJ2-7; no firm D call. CDR3 length: 17 amino acids. Germline values: CDR1 SGHAT, CDR2 FQNNGV. V lost 2 bases and J 3 bases, leaving 20 bases between the germline ends. DNA for the CDR3: TGTGCCAGCAGCTTAATCCTCGAGGCCCTCAATGGCTACGAGCAGTACTTC. Translating gives CASSLILEALNGYEQYF.

A word on this clonotype: The conserved phenylalanine or tryptophan normally closing the CDR3 is absent here, so this likely arose from a read error. It is unclear where the CDR3 begins or ends on the DNA, so no DNA is shown, and the CDR3 is as TCRdb lists it. CDR3 amino acids: CASSFTPGGETQYL. This sequence joins TRBV11-1 and TRBJ2-5; TRBD1 reflects the table's D call only, with no check against the DNA. The CDR3 is 14 residues long, counting both termini. Germline V lookup: CDR1 SGHAT, CDR2 FQDESV (reference sequence).

As concerns this clonotype: One base away lies a much larger clone, so this may be a sequencing read error. The chain joins TRBV20-1 to TRBJ1-1; D not resolved. CDR1 is DFQATT and CDR2 is SNEGSKA in the germline V gene (reference sequence). CDR3 size: 12 residues. This chain's CDR3 is CNARKSGSEAFF. CDR3 coding DNA: TGCAATGCTCGCAAATCCGGCAGTGAAGCTTTCTTT.

About this clonotype itself: The germline gene is not matched at one end of the junction; a read error may be the cause. The CDR3 coding sequence is TGTAGTGCCGAGAAAGCCAGGGTTGCGGGGGGCTACACCTTC. It encodes CSAEKARVAGGYTF. The chain couples TRBV20-1 to TRBJ1-2; D might be TRBD1 (5 bases). This CDR3 is 14 amino acids long. The germline V gene has CDR1 DFQATT and CDR2 SNEGSKA (reference sequence).

In the case of this clonotype: A read error may produce the germline difference seen at one junction end. This rearrangement joins TRBV12-3 or TRBV12-4 to TRBJ2-1; D is ambiguous. The CDR3 sequence is 18 residues long. CDR3 sequence (DNA): TGTGCCAGCAGTTTTCTTCCGACCGGCCAGAGCTCCTACAGTGAGCAGTTCTTC. Residues: CASSFLPTGQSSYSEQFF.

This clonotype has just one count. The conserved final phenylalanine or tryptophan is absent from the CDR3, which likely points to a read error. The DNA is omitted, as the CDR3 cannot be located on it reliably, and the CDR3 follows TCRdb's listing. The chain links TRBV12-3 or TRBV12-4 to TRBJ1-1; TRBD1, the table's D call, lacks a check against the DNA. The CDR3 totals 14 residues, both ends included. The CDR3 reads CACSRQMDRGRALS.

The rearrangement joins TRBV6-2 or TRBV6-3 to TRBJ2-5; a weak D match, TRBD2 (5 bases). Per the germline V gene, CDR1 is MNHEY and CDR2 is SVGEGT. This CDR3 region has 15 residues. V lost 7 bases and J 5 bases, leaving 20 bases between the germline ends. CDR3 region: CASKVDGLAKETQYF. In DNA, the CDR3 is TGTGCCAGCAAGGTGGATGGACTGGCCAAGGAGACCCAGTACTTC.

This rearrangement joins TRBV5-1 to TRBJ2-5, with a weak D call TRBD1 (6 bases). The CDR3 covers 16 residues. Germline CDR1 and CDR2: SGHRS and YFSETQ. V lost 0 bases and J 2 bases, leaving 14 bases between the germline ends. The CDR3 DNA reads as TGCGCCAGCAGCTTGGCCTGGAGCACAGGGCAAGAGACCCAGTACTTC. This sequence encodes CASSLAWSTGQETQYF.

This clonotype was found a few times. The rearrangement links TRBV28 to TRBJ2-7; 7 bases are shared with TRBD2. Looked up from germline, CDR1 is MDHEN and CDR2 is SYDVKM. The trim removed 3 bases at V and 5 bases at J, leaving 7 bases unmatched. The CDR3 runs to 14 residues. The DNA of the CDR3 is TGTGCCAGCAGTTTGGGGGGGAGTCCCCACGAGCAGTACTTC. Protein product: CASSLGGSPHEQYF.

A word on this clonotype: A read error may produce the germline difference seen at one junction end. CDR3 sequence: CSVEHPDGGRGAKNIQYF. CDR3 sequence (DNA): TGTAGTGTTGAACACCCGGATGGGGGCAGGGGGGCCAAAAACATTCAGTATTTC. The genes are TRBV29-1 and TRBJ2-4; a possible D gene is TRBD1 (7 bases). CDR1 SQVTM and CDR2 ANQGSEA come from the germline V gene. The CDR3 runs to 18 residues.

Points on this clonotype: A read error may account for a junction end that differs from germline. CDR3 DNA: TGTGCCAGCAGCGTTCACCCAGCGGGGGCTAACCAAGAGAACCAGTACTTC. It yields the protein CASSVHPAGANQENQYF. The chain combines TRBV9 with TRBJ2-5, with 8 bases identical to TRBD2. Germline values: CDR1 SGDLS, CDR2 YYNGEE. The CDR3 totals 17 residues.

As for this clonotype: One junction end does not reproduce the germline sequence, and a read error may be involved. The V and J genes are TRBV6-5 and TRBJ2-2; 8 nucleotides align to TRBD2. CDR1 is MNHEY and CDR2 is SVGAGI in the germline V gene. This CDR3 region has 16 residues. The CDR3 DNA reads as TGTGCCAGCAGTCCCGGGTTCACAGCGGGAGCCGGGGAGCTGGTTTTT. It yields the protein CASSPGFTAGAGELVF.

A remark on this clonotype: This likely comes from a read error, as the CDR3 has no conserved phenylalanine or tryptophan at its end. V and J are TRBV20-1 and TRBJ2-4; D is uncertain. The germline gives CDR1 DFQATT, CDR2 SNEGSKA (reference sequence). CDR3 length: 19 residues. CDR3 residues: CIARAVDRALEVTKNIQYS. In DNA, the CDR3 is TGCATTGCTAGAGCCGTCGACCGGGCCCTAGAGGTGACCAAAAACATTCAGTACTCC.

The sample holds one count of this clonotype. V usage is TRBV12-3 or TRBV12-4 and J usage is TRBJ1-1; TRBD1 might be the D (6 bases). The germline V and J ends were trimmed by 5 bases and 4 bases, with 14 bases remaining between them. The length of the CDR3 is 14 residues. The CDR3 region is CASSQGRRSTEAFF. CDR3 bases: TGTGCCAGCAGTCAGGGGCGGAGGAGCACTGAAGCTTTCTTT.

Points on this clonotype: The junction and the germline gene differ at one end; a read error may be behind it. The chain carries TRBV11-3 and TRBJ2-1; D gene ambiguous. The CDR3 is 13 residues long. The germline V gene has CDR1 SGHNT and CDR2 YENEEA. The CDR3 protein is CTSSLGLLREQFF. The CDR3 DNA is TGTACCAGCAGTTTAGGTCTTCTTAGAGAGCAGTTCTTC.

A note on this clonotype: Given the absence of the conserved phenylalanine or tryptophan at the CDR3 end, a read error is likely. This chain joins TRBV20-1 and TRBJ1-2; D might be TRBD1 (6 bases). The CDR3 spans 13 residues. Per germline, CDR1 DFQATT and CDR2 SNEGSKA (reference sequence). The germline V and J ends were trimmed by 0 bases and 5 bases, with 10 bases remaining between them. The CDR3 DNA follows: TGCAGTGCTAGAGAACAGGGAAGATATGGCTACACCTCC. Residues: CSAREQGRYGYTS.

This clonotype was detected a few times. One base away lies a much larger clone, so this may be a sequencing read error. The genes are TRBV6-1 and TRBJ1-3; D not certain. This CDR3 contains 15 residues. Germline values: CDR1 MNHNS, CDR2 SASEGT. The CDR3 DNA reads as TGTGCCAGCACATTACAGAGTTTCTCTGGAAACACCATGTATTTT. This translates into CASTLQSFSGNTMYF.

Comment on this clonotype: One end of the junction is discordant with germline, which a read error may explain. The V call is TRBV11-2, the J call TRBJ2-5; D might be TRBD1 or TRBD2, each matching 6 bases. Germline assignment: CDR1 SGHAT and CDR2 FQNNGV. This CDR3 contains 16 residues. The CDR3 bases are TGTGTCAGCAGCCCCACAATTGGGGGGCCAAAGGAGACCCCGTACTTC. Translation gives CVSSPTIGGPKETPYF. The full variable domain, in which reference TRBV11-2 and TRBJ2-5 provide the parts outside the CDR3, is EAGVAQSPRYKIIEKRQSVAFWCNPISGHATLYWYQQILGQGPKLLIQFQNNGVVDDSQLPKDRFSAERLKGVDSTLKIQPAKLEDSAVYLCVSSPTIGGPKETPYFGPGTRLLVL.

In regard to this clonotype: The conserved final phenylalanine or tryptophan is absent from the CDR3, which likely points to a read error. The limits of the CDR3 on the DNA are not certain, so only TCRdb's listed CDR3 is given. The CDR3 loop is CVSIFTGEETHYC. V is TRBV11-3 and J is TRBJ2-5; the table's D call, TRBD1, has no DNA check behind it. The CDR3 spans 13 residues, counting both ends. CDR1 and CDR2 from the germline V gene are SGHNT and YENEEA.

With respect to this clonotype: Sequence at one end of the junction differs from germline and may be a read error. The chain employs TRBV6-6 and TRBJ2-3; the match to TRBD2 covers 14 bases. The CDR3 is 16 amino acids. Germline V lookup: CDR1 MNHNY, CDR2 SVGAGI (reference sequence). Here the CDR3 DNA reads TGTGTCAGCAGTTATGGACTAGCGGGGGGTACAGATACGCAATATTTT. Translating it yields CVSSYGLAGGTDTQYF.

This clonotype was seen many times. The chain uses TRBV11-2 and TRBJ2-5; D remains ambiguous. Trimming pared 1 base from V and 3 bases from J, leaving 6 bases between. The CDR3 is 13 residues long. Germline CDR1 reads SGHAT; CDR2 reads FQNNGV. CDR3 sequence reads: CASSLGTKETQYF. The DNA for the CDR3 is TGTGCCAGCAGCTTAGGGACCAAAGAGACCCAGTACTTC.

About this clonotype: The missing conserved phenylalanine or tryptophan at the end of this CDR3 makes a read error likely. The chain carries TRBV11-2 and TRBJ2-2; tentatively, D is TRBD2 (5 bases). Trimming cost V 0 bases and J 6 bases, with 14 bases left between them. CDR1 is SGHAT and CDR2 is FQNNGV in the germline V gene. The CDR3 is 16 residues long. The CDR3 sequence: CASSLESPTSSGELFY. The CDR3 region has the DNA TGTGCCAGCAGCTTAGAATCCCCCACTAGTTCCGGGGAGCTGTTTTAT.